The subject of this entry is one T cell receptor (beta chain). The entry originates in a study of beta chain features in type 1 diabetes. The sequenced template was cDNA made from the entire isolated RNA. The method was immunoSEQ multiplex PCR; TCRdb's version includes in-frame clones alone and lacks a portion of them. Of 300,000 to 350,000 clones listed, 12% to 15% were seen once; the top ten hold about 6.6%. CDR3 size: 14 residues. This chain uses TRBV12-2 with TRBJ1-1. TRBV12-2 represents a pseudogene. Sequenced: central memory CD4+ T cells from blood. This receptor was obtained from a young man in good health. CDR3 bases: TGTGCAAGTCGCTTGATCGGAGGTAACACTGAAGCTTTCTTT. This codes for CASRLIGGNTEAFF.